The 10 T cell receptor beta chains below all came from one sample that was sequenced in a study of shared clonotypes between healthy human individuals. Profiled with immunoSEQ multiplex PCR; TCRdb holds only in-frame clones, not every one. The repertoire has 500,000 to 700,000 clones, roughly 95% of them found once; the top ten carry approximately 0.11%. CD45RO-negative, CCR7-selected cells formed the naive CD8 fraction, which excluded terminally differentiated effector memory CD45RA+ cells. Sequencing was performed on naive CD8+ T cells sorted from blood. Every receptor here comes from a woman aged 25-40 years in good health.

The chain recombines TRBV7-6 with TRBJ1-1; 8 positions match TRBD1. Losses at the gene ends were 7 bases for V and 3 bases for J; bases not matched to a gene: 13. The germline gives CDR1 SGHVS, CDR2 FNYEAQ. CDR3 length equals 16 residues. CDR3: CASISLGQGAYTEAFF. The CDR3 DNA reads TGTGCCAGCATTTCCCTCGGTCAGGGGGCGTACACTGAAGCTTTCTTT.

Concerning this clone itself: The sample carries other DNA sequences with the same CDR3. The chain carries TRBV29-1 and TRBJ2-7; no reliable D call. Trimming left V 5 bases short and J 2 bases short, with 19 bases between. Looked up from germline, CDR1 is SQVTM and CDR2 is ANQGSEA. The CDR3 length is 15 residues. The CDR3 coding sequence is TGCAGCGTTTTTGGTGTGGCAGTTCGTCCCTACGAGCAGTACTTC. This translates into CSVFGVAVRPYEQYF.

The CDR3 loop reads CSVDFSHPEIYGYTF. CDR3 sequence (DNA): TGCAGCGTTGACTTTTCCCACCCGGAGATCTATGGCTACACCTTC. The chain uses TRBV29-1 and TRBJ1-2; D gene unclear. The CDR3 spans 15 residues. With 3 bases removed from V and 4 bases from J, the gap between germline ends came to 18 bases. CDR1 is SQVTM and CDR2 is ANQGSEA in the germline V gene.

This clone was counted only a few times. The gene calls are TRBV19 and TRBJ1-1; D call uncertain. V gave up 7 bases and J gave up 1 base, with 16 bases separating them. CDR3 length equals 15 residues. The V gene's germline CDR1 is LNHDA and CDR2 SQIVND (reference sequence). CDR3 in DNA: TGTGCCAGTACCCGGGTCGGGCGGCCGAACACTGAAGCTTTCTTT. Its translation is CASTRVGRPNTEAFF.

The chain joins TRBV19 to TRBJ1-5, with D perhaps TRBD1 (5 bases). The CDR3 extends over 14 amino acids. Per the germline V gene, CDR1 is LNHDA and CDR2 is SQIVND (reference sequence). V lost 7 bases and J lost 0, with 10 bases in between. CDR3 loop: CASKQVYSNQPQHF. CDR3 nucleotide sequence: TGTGCCAGTAAACAGGTATATAGCAATCAGCCCCAGCATTTT. Full variable domain (rest looked up from reference TRBV19 and TRBJ1-5): DGGITQSPKYLFRKEGQNVTLSCEQNLNHDAMYWYRQDPGQGLRLIYYSQIVNDFQKGDIAEGYSVSREKKESFPLTVTSAQKNPTAFYLCASKQVYSNQPQHFGDGTRLSIL.

J is TRBJ2-1 and V is TRBV28; weak D call: TRBD2 (5 bases). V was trimmed by 6 bases and J by 5 bases, leaving 32 bases between them. The CDR3 consists of 20 residues. Per the germline V gene, CDR1 is MDHEN and CDR2 is SYDVKM. CDR3 DNA sequence: TGTGCCAGCAGATCGCGAGGAGGCCTCTTTAACCGGGAAGGTGACAATGAGCAGTTCTTC. It translates to CASRSRGGLFNREGDNEQFF.

V usage is TRBV25-1 and J usage is TRBJ2-7; 9 positions match TRBD1. The CDR3 has 12 amino acids. Germline V gene lookup returns CDR1 MGHDK and CDR2 SYGVNS. After removal of 7 bases from V and 7 bases from J, the junction contained 5 bases not matched to a gene. The CDR3, as DNA: TGTGCCAGCAAACCGGGACAGGGTGAGCAGTACTTC. Translated, it gives CASKPGQGEQYF.

V is TRBV5-6 and J is TRBJ2-7, with D possibly TRBD1 on 6 matching bases. This CDR3 region has 13 residues. V was shortened by 0 bases and J by 2 bases, with 6 bases between the two germline ends. Germline V gene sequence: CDR1 SGHDT, CDR2 YYEEEE. The CDR3 DNA reads TGTGCCAGCAGCTTGGAGGGGGCCTACGAGCAGTACTTC. Its translation: CASSLEGAYEQYF. The full variable domain, completed using reference TRBV5-6 and TRBJ2-7, is DAGVTQSPTHLIKTRGQQVTLRCSPKSGHDTVSWYQQALGQGPQFIFQYYEEEERQRGNFPDRFSGHQFPNYSSELNVNALLLGDSALYLCASSLEGAYEQYFGPGTRLTVT.

The chain uses TRBV5-4 and TRBJ2-2, with TRBD1 matching over 7 bases. After removal of 4 bases from V and 6 bases from J, the junction contained 9 bases not matched to a gene. The CDR3 is made up of 15 amino acids. Germline-derived CDR1 and CDR2 are SGHNT and YYREEE (reference sequence). In nucleotides, the CDR3 is TGTGCCAGCAGCCCCGAAGGGGGCTCGTCCGGGGAGCTGTTTTTT. Translating gives CASSPEGGSSGELFF.

The rearrangement uses TRBV7-9 and TRBJ2-5; 11 bases fit TRBD2. Germline assignment: CDR1 SEHNR and CDR2 FQNEAQ (reference sequence). The CDR3 length is 15 residues. V trimming: 5 bases; J trimming: 1 base; junction bases outside the gene matches: 3. For the CDR3, the DNA is TGTGCCAGCAGCCAGGGGACTAGCGGCCAAGAGACCCAGTACTTC. The encoded protein is CASSQGTSGQETQYF.